These 8 T cell receptor beta chains originate from one sample sequenced in a study of blood T cells in healthy people across ages. Sample-barcoded 5' priming and a J-beta primer mix drove a second PCR of 7 to 11 cycles. TCRdb re-called the 5' RACE reads through MiXCR, storing one row per CDR3 protein. The repertoire includes about 400,000 distinct CDR3 sequences, roughly half of them detected once, and about 54% sits in the top ten. Source material: blood. The receptors derive from a man between 60 and 75 years old in good health.

The gene calls are TRBV12-3 or TRBV12-4 and TRBJ1-1; the match to TRBD1 covers 7 bases. The V segment lost 5 bases and the J segment 3 bases; nucleotides outside the gene matches: 6. The CDR3 spans 14 residues. The CDR3 DNA reads TGTGCCAGCAGTAGTGCAGGGGGAGACACTGAAGCTTTCTTT. Translation: CASSSAGGDTEAFF.

There are a few counts of this clonotype. This chain links TRBV3-1 with TRBJ2-5; D is uncertain. Deletions cut 2 bases from V and 4 bases from J, with 14 bases between. This CDR3 comprises 15 residues. Germline lookup yields CDR1 LGHDT and CDR2 YNNKEL (reference sequence). The CDR3: CASSQFSTAGETQYF. Written as DNA, the CDR3 is TGTGCCAGCAGCCAATTTAGTACAGCCGGAGAGACCCAGTACTTC.

This clonotype was observed a single time. V is TRBV3-1 and J is TRBJ2-7, with D possibly matching TRBD1 (6 bases). Trimming removed 4 bases from V and 7 bases from J, with 11 bases in between. CDR1 is LGHDT, CDR2 YNNKEL, per germline (reference sequence). The CDR3 length is 12 residues. The CDR3 DNA is TGTGCCAGCAGCCGGGACAACAATGAGCAGTACTTC. It is translated as CASSRDNNEQYF.

The sample holds one count of this clonotype. The chain is built from TRBV12-3 or TRBV12-4 and TRBJ1-1; 9 bases fit TRBD1. V gave up 6 bases and J gave up 4 bases; unmatched junction bases: 6. The CDR3 covers 14 residues. CDR3 DNA: TGTGCCAGCAGGGGACAGGGTGCGGGCACTGAAGCTTTCTTT. The encoded protein is CASRGQGAGTEAFF.

The chain uses TRBV7-2 and TRBJ2-4, with D possibly TRBD2 on 6 matching bases. With the DNA end fitting TRBJ2-5 better, the J assignment may be wrong. Germline V lookup: CDR1 SGHTA, CDR2 FQGNSA. The CDR3 is 16 amino acids. In DNA form, the CDR3 reads TGTGCCAGCAGCTTAGGGAGGGGCCCCAGCCAAGAGACCCAGTACTTC. Amino acids: CASSLGRGPSQETQYF.

The chain uses TRBV7-8 and TRBJ1-1, with D possibly being TRBD1 (5 bases). V was pared by 2 bases and J by 1 base, with 11 bases between. The germline V gene encodes CDR1 SGHVS and CDR2 FQNEAQ. The CDR3 consists of 15 residues. CDR3 amino acids: CASSLKQGANTEAFF. CDR3 in DNA: TGTGCCAGCAGCTTAAAGCAGGGCGCGAACACTGAAGCTTTCTTT.

This clonotype has a single count. This sequence joins TRBV29-1 and TRBJ1-5, with D maybe TRBD1 (5 bases). CDR1 and CDR2 (germline): SQVTM, ANQGSEA. The V end lost 3 bases, the J end lost 2 bases, and 8 bases lay between the germline ends. This CDR3 region has 13 residues. The CDR3 protein is CSVDQGGNQPQHF. CDR3 coding DNA: TGCAGCGTTGACCAGGGAGGCAATCAGCCCCAGCATTTT.

In this sample, this clonotype turned up many times. V usage is TRBV6-2 or TRBV6-3 and J usage is TRBJ2-7; 9 bases line up with TRBD1. The CDR3 is made up of 16 amino acids. The J segment lost 3 bases and the V segment lost 6 bases, leaving 12 bases of the junction unmatched. Germline values: CDR1 MNHEY, CDR2 SVGEGT. CDR3 sequence reads: CASSDYDRGIGYEQYF. Here the CDR3 DNA reads TGTGCCAGCAGCGACTACGACAGGGGGATCGGCTACGAGCAGTACTTC.